Following are 4 T cell receptor beta chains from one sample sequenced in a study of response to subunit inactivated influenza vaccine (dated by TCRdb to 2016 to 2019). Library preparation was by RT-PCR. The instrument given in TCRdb is Illumina HiSeq 2500. Starting from the raw public reads, TCRdb applied fastp trimming at Q25, assembled clones with MiXCR and retained in-frame beta chains. A single entry per CDR3 protein holds the most common genes and DNA from its merged rows. For this sample there are some 150,000 distinct CDR3 sequences; approximately 12% appear just once. Of the sample, approximately 32% is held by the ten largest clones. The sample was also reused in another study, on T cells expressing NK-cell markers. Reported in the second study: TCR beta cDNA libraries were made by 5'RACE template switching that added a universal primer site and unique molecular identifiers.

This specimen was CD8+ T cells sorted from PBMCs, taken 11 to 12 days after vaccination. The source is a man aged 45 to 65 who received an inactivated influenza vaccine. Donor details come from another sample of the same person, matched by shared clones.

This clonotype was counted between two and nine times. The V call is TRBV18, the J call TRBJ2-1; TRBD1 is a possible D gene (5 bases). CDR1 KGHSH and CDR2 LQKENI come from the germline V gene. The CDR3 totals 16 residues. V was clipped by 4 bases and J by 1 base, with 14 bases between them. DNA for the CDR3: TGTGCCAGCTCACTTATCGCCGCAGGGTCCTACAATGAGCAGTTCTTC. It is translated as CASSLIAAGSYNEQFF.

The chain is built from TRBV6-2 or TRBV6-3 and TRBJ2-7; D perhaps matches TRBD1 (5 bases). Germline lookup yields CDR1 MNHEY and CDR2 SVGEGT. The CDR3 contains 15 residues. V lost 1 base and J 3 bases, leaving 13 bases between the germline ends. CDR3 region: CASSYYGDSYYEQYF. In DNA form, the CDR3 reads TGTGCCAGCAGTTACTATGGCGACAGTTACTACGAGCAGTACTTC.

This clonotype has only a few counts. The chain employs TRBV6-2 or TRBV6-3 and TRBJ2-1; TRBD2 matches at 8 bases. There are 16 residues in the CDR3. V dropped 3 bases and J dropped 3; count of bases not matched to a gene: 7. CDR1 and CDR2 from the germline V gene are MNHEY and SVGEGT. CDR3 DNA sequence: TGTGCCAGCAGTTATGGCGGGGGGCCCCTCTACAATGAGCAGTTCTTC. Translation: CASSYGGGPLYNEQFF.

V is TRBV5-1 and J is TRBJ1-1; D not resolved. Germline V gene sequence: CDR1 SGHRS, CDR2 YFSETQ. V dropped 4 bases and J dropped 7 bases, with 20 bases sitting between them. The CDR3 has 15 amino acids. The CDR3 sequence is CASSGIPDSDLEAFF. The DNA for the CDR3 is TGCGCCAGCAGCGGGATACCGGACTCTGATCTTGAAGCTTTCTTT.